This T cell receptor (beta chain) was obtained from a study of cytomegalovirus exposure and HLA in healthy donors. Regarding the study as a whole: Fewer N-insertions (relative to the approximately 670-donor mean) were reportedly seen in an Asian-associated ancestry cluster in a later analysis. Association of a missense DCLRE1C variant with TCR beta V- and J-gene trimming was reported in a later analysis. The study labeled 150 to 200 TCR beta chains cytomegalovirus-associated.

This clone was recorded a few times. Its antigen is still unknown. The PCR had 60 Vbeta and 13 Jbeta primers. Method: immunoSEQ multiplex PCR; TCRdb's copy keeps in-frame clones and lacks some. The table records 140,000 to 150,000 clones, 77% of them present only once. The CDR3 runs to 14 residues. The V gene's germline CDR1 is PRHDT and CDR2 FYEKMQ (reference sequence). Trimming at V came to 3 bases and at J to 5 bases, leaving 6 bases not matched to a gene. The V gene is TRBV13, the J gene TRBJ1-1; 7 bases align to TRBD1. Specimen: PBMCs. The TCR originated in a male donor in good health and CMV-seronegative. The CDR3 nucleotides read TGTGCCAGCAGCTTCCGAGGGGGCCGGACTGAAGCTTTCTTT. Its translation: CASSFRGGRTEAFF.